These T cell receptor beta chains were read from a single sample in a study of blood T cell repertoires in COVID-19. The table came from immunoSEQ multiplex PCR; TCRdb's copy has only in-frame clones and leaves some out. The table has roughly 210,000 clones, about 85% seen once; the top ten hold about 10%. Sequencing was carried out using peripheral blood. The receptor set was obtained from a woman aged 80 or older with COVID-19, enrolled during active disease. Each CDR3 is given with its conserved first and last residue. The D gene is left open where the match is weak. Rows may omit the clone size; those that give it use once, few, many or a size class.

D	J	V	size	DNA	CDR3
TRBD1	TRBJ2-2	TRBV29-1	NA	TGCAGCGGTACAGGGGGCACCGGGGAGCTGTTTTTT	CSGTGGTGELFF
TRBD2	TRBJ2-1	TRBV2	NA	TGTGCCAGCGGGACTAGCGGGGGCCTGGGGGATGAGCAGTTCTTC	CASGTSGGLGDEQFF
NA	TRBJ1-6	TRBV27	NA	TGTGCCAGCAGGAGCAGGGGTGCCTATAATTCACCCCTCCACTTT	CASRSRGAYNSPLHF
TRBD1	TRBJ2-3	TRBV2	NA	TGTGCCAGCACCAGGACAGGGACAGATACGCAGTATTTT	CASTRTGTDTQYF
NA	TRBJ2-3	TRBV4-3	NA	TGCGCCAGCAGCCAAGATTCGGGAGATACGCAGTATTTT	CASSQDSGDTQYF
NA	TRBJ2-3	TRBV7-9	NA	TGTGCCAGCAGCTTCCCACCCTACACAGATACGCAGTATTTT	CASSFPPYTDTQYF
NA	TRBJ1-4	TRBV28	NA	TGTGCCAGCAGTTTAGGAGGTCAGGCTAATGAAAAACTGTTTTTT	CASSLGGQANEKLFF
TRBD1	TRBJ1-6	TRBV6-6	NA	TGTGCCAGCGGTCAGGTGGGAACAGGGGCTTCTTATAATTCACCCCTCCACTTT	CASGQVGTGASYNSPLHF
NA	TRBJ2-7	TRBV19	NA	TGTGCCAGTGCCCGTCAGGGTATGGTCTACGAGCAGTACTTC	CASARQGMVYEQYF
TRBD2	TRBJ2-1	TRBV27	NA	TGTGCCAGCAGTTTACTAGCGGGAGATCGCAATGAGCAGTTCTTC	CASSLLAGDRNEQFF
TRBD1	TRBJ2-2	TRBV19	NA	TGTGCCACTTTACGGGACAGGGGCTACACCGGGGAGCTGTTTTTT	CATLRDRGYTGELFF
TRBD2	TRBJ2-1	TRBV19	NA	TGTGCCAGTAGAACCCCTAGCGGGGGCCACAATGAGCAGTTCTTC	CASRTPSGGHNEQFF
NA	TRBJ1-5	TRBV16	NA	TGTGCCAGCAGCCGTTCGGGGGGTAGTACGCAGCCCCAGCATTTT	CASSRSGGSTQPQHF
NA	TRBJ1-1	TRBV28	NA	TGTGCCAGCAGTTTTTTAGGGGCTCGGACTGAAGCTTTCTTT	CASSFLGARTEAFF
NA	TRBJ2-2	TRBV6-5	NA	TGTGCCAGCCATTTTTTGACAGCCGGGGAGCTGTTTTTT	CASHFLTAGELFF
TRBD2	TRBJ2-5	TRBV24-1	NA	TGTGCCACCAGTGTCCCACTAGCGGGGGAGGAGACCCAGTACTTC	CATSVPLAGEETQYF
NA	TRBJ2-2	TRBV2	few	TGTGCCAGCAGTGGACAGGTAACCGGGGAGCTGTTTTTT	CASSGQVTGELFF
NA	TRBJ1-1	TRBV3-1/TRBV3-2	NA	TGTGCCAGCAGCCAATTTTTATCCCCAGGGGCCCGGAACACTGAAGCTTTCTTT	CASSQFLSPGARNTEAFF
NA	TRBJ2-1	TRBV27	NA	TGTGCCAGCAGTTTTGAGAGGCCCTCCTACAATGAGCAGTTCTTC	CASSFERPSYNEQFF
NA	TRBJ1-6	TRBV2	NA	TGTGCCAGCAGGGAGCCTAATTCACCCCTCCACTTT	CASREPNSPLHF
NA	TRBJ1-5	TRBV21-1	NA	TGTGCCAGCAGCAAAGTAGCAGGGGTATATCAGCCCCAGCATTTT	CASSKVAGVYQPQHF
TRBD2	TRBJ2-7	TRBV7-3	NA	TGTGCCAGCAGCTTAAGACTAGCGGGGGGCTACGAGCAGTACTTC	CASSLRLAGGYEQYF
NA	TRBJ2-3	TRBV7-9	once	TGTGCCAGCAGCTTAGGCGTTAGCACAGATACGCAGTATTTT	CASSLGVSTDTQYF
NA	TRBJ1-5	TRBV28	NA	TGTGCCAGCAGTTTGCGGACGGGAGATCAGCCCCAGCATTTT	CASSLRTGDQPQHF
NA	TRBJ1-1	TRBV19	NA	TGTGCCAGTAGTAAGCCGTTGAACACTGAAGCTTTCTTT	CASSKPLNTEAFF
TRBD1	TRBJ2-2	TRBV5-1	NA	TGCGCCAGCAGCACAGTACCGGGACAGGGGGCGGCCGGGGAGCTGTTTTTT	CASSTVPGQGAAGELFF